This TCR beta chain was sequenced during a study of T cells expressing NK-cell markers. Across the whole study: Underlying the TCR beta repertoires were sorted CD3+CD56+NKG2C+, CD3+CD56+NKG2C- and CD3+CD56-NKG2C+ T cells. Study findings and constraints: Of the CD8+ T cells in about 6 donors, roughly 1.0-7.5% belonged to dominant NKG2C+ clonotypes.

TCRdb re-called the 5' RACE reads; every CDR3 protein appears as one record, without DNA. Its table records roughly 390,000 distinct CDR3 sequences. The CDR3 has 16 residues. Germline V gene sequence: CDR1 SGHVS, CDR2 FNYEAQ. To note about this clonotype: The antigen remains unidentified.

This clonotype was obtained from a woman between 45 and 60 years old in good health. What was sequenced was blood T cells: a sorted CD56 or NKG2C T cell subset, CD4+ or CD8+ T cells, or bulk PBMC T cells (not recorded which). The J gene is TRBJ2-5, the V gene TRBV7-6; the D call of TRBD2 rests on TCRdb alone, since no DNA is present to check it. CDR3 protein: CASSLSGTARVETQYF.